This TCR beta chain originates from a study of T cell repertoires in cytomegalovirus infection. Study-level background: Public TCR beta signatures were indicative of both CMV infection and a matching HLA type.

This clonotype was observed once. Its antigen is not identified. One entry per CDR3 protein, called by TCRdb with MiXCR from the reads. This table holds some 150,000 distinct CDR3 sequences, about 25% found once. This CDR3 region has 16 residues. J gave up 2 bases and V 4 bases, and 7 bases lay outside the gene matches. In germline, CDR1 is KGHDR, CDR2 SFDVKD. Overall study results and limits: Accumulated public TCR beta family frequency recognized individuals carrying CMV together with the relevant HLA. Predominance within the ex vivo response was attributable to HLA-C-restricted CMV-specific TCR beta clonotypes.

The sequenced sample consisted of PBMCs. This TCR was sampled from a human donor in good health (CMV status not recorded). Some clones in this sample may be carry-over from other donors' samples. The chain uses TRBV24-1 and TRBJ2-3; TRBD1 aligns across 8 bases. CDR3 DNA sequence: TGTGCCACCAGTGACCCCGGGACAGGATCCACAGATACGCAGTATTTT. It yields the protein CATSDPGTGSTDTQYF.